The present T cell receptor (beta chain) was sequenced within a study of T cell repertoires in cytomegalovirus infection. Comments on this clonotype: Its antigen is not known.

Study-level points and caveats: Predominance within the ex vivo response was attributable to HLA-C-restricted CMV-specific TCR beta clonotypes. The study identified carriers of CMV plus the relevant HLA from cumulative public TCR beta family frequency.

CDR1 is LNHDA, CDR2 SQIVND, per germline (reference sequence). This CDR3 spans 17 amino acids. J lost 6 bases, V lost 2 bases, and 11 bases had no gene match. TCRdb re-called the reads through MiXCR, storing one row per CDR3 protein. The top ten clones hold 48% of a sample with a few hundred thousand distinct CDR3 sequences, just under 40% of them seen once. This specimen was cultured PBMCs, taken from culture after CMV antigen stimulation. The rearrangement joins TRBV19 to TRBJ2-1; 9 bases line up with TRBD2. The receptor comes from a human donor in good health (CMV status not recorded). Some clones in this sample may be carry-over from other donors' samples. CDR3 loop: CASSIWGRAGGGNEQFF. In DNA, the CDR3 is TGTGCCAGTAGTATATGGGGCAGAGCGGGAGGAGGCAATGAGCAGTTCTTC.